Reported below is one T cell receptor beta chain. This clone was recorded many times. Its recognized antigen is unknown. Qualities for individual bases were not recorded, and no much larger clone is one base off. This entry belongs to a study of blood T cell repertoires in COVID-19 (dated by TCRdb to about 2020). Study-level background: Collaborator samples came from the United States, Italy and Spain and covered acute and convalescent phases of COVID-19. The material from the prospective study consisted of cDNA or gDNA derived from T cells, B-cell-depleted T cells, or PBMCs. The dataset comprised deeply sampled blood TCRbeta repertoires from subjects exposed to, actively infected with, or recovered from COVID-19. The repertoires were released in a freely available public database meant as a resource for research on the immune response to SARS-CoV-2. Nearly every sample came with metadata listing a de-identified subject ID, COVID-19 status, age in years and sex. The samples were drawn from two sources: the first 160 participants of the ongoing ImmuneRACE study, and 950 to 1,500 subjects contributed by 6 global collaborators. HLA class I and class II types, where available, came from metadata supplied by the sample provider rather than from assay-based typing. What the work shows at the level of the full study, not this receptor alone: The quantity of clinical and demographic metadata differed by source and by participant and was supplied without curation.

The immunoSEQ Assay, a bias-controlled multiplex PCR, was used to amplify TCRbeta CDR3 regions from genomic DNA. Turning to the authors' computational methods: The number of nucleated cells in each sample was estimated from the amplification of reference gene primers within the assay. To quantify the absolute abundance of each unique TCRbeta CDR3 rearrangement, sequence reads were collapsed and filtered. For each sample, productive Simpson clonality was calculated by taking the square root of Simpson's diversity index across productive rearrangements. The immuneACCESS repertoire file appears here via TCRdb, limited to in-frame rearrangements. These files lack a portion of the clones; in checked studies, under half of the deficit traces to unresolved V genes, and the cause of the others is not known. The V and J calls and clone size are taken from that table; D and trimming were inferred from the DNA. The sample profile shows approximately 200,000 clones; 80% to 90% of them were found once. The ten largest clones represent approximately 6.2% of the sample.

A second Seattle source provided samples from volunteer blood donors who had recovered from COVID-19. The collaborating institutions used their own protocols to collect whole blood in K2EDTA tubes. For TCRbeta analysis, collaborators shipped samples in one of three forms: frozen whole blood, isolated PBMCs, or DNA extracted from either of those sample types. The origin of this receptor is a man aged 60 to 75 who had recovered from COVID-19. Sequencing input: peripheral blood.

The CDR3 amino acid sequence is: CASREQSLAKNIQYF. In nucleotides, the sequence is TGTGCCAGCAGGGAACAGAGTCTAGCCAAAAACATTCAGTACTTC. The chain is assembled from TRBV7-9 and TRBJ2-4, with no reliable assignment of the D segment. V is pared back by 6 bases and J by 0 bases, with 12 bases lying between the germline termini. Reading from cysteine to phenylalanine, the CDR3 counts 15 amino acids. Only the CDR3 DNA is retained, 45 bases long and in frame from the first base. The germline V gene (reference sequence) sets CDR1 to SEHNR and CDR2 to FQNEAQ.